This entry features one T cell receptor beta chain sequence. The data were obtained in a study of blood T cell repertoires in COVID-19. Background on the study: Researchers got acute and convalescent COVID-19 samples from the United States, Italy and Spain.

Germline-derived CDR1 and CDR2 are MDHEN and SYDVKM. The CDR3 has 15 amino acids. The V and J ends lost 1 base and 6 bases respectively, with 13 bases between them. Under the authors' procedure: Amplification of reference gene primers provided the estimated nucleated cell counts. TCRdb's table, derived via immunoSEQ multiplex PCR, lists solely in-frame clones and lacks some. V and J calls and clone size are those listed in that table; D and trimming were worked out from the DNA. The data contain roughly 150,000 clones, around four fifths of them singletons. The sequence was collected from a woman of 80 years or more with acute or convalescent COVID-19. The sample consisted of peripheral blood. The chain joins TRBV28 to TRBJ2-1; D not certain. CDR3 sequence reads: CASSLFRLGSNEQFF. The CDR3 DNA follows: TGTGCCAGCAGTTTATTTCGTCTTGGCAGCAATGAGCAGTTCTTC. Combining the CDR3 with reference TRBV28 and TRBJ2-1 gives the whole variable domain DVKVTQSSRYLVKRTGEKVFLECVQDMDHENMFWYRQDPGLGLRLIYFSYDVKMKEKGDIPEGYSVSREKKERFSLILESASTNQTSMYLCASSLFRLGSNEQFFGPGTRLTVL.